The present entry profiles one TCR beta chain with its context. No antigen is known for it. The CDR3 consists of 13 residues. The germline V gene has CDR1 SGHVS and CDR2 FQNEAQ. Trimming left V 5 bases short and J 8 bases short, with 13 bases between. Each donor was a Caucasian adult residing in Nashville, Tennessee. Some clones are missing from TCRdb's copy, which holds only in-frame ones; the method was immunoSEQ multiplex PCR. Among hundreds of thousands of clones listed, 73% were seen once. This sample stems from a study of shared clonotypes between healthy human individuals. The study, taken as a whole, reports: Generation probability values for non-shared clonotypes were lower than those for clonotypes shared by all four donors. Large depth notwithstanding, sorted-subset sequencing proved incomplete by rarefaction. Sharing across four donors was highest in naive CD4 (around 5%) and lowest in memory CD8 (roughly 0.4%).

The source is a woman between 25 and 40 years old in good health. Material: memory CD4+ T cells sorted from blood. Subset given: CD45RA-negative fraction. The gene calls are TRBV7-8 and TRBJ1-3; TRBD1 is a possible D gene (5 bases). CDR3 protein: CASSLSGGDTIYF. Written as DNA, the CDR3 is TGTGCCAGCAGCCTTTCGGGGGGAGACACCATATATTTT. The whole variable domain, filled in from reference TRBV7-8 and TRBJ1-3, reads GAGVSQSPRYKVAKRGQDVALRCDPISGHVSLFWYQQALGQGPEFLTYFQNEAQLDKSGLPSDRFFAERPEGSVSTLKIQRTQQEDSAVYLCASSLSGGDTIYFGEGSWLTVV.